A single sample gave rise to the 28 T cell receptor beta chains below, sequenced in a study of OX40 agonist ivuxolimab in advanced cancers. Here immunoSEQ multiplex PCR was the method, and the copy in TCRdb shows in-frame clones only, minus some. The sample has around 100,000 clones; around 93% are singletons. The material was CD4+ or CD8+ T cells sorted from blood, obtained in a trial of the OX40 agonist ivuxolimab. These receptor sequences come from an adult with an advanced solid tumor such as melanoma, head and neck, liver or kidney cancer.

The rearrangement uses TRBV19 and TRBJ2-7; 7 bases map to TRBD2. CDR1 and CDR2 (germline): LNHDA, SQIVND (reference sequence). The V and J ends lost 5 bases and 2 bases, in that order; junction bases with no gene match: 9. The CDR3 is 15 residues long. For the CDR3, the DNA is TGTGCCAGTAGTGCTCAACTAGCGACCACCTACGAGCAGTACTTC. Protein product: CASSAQLATTYEQYF. Looking up the rest from reference TRBV19 and TRBJ2-7 gives the full variable domain: DGGITQSPKYLFRKEGQNVTLSCEQNLNHDAMYWYRQDPGQGLRLIYYSQIVNDFQKGDIAEGYSVSREKKESFPLTVTSAQKNPTAFYLCASSAQLATTYEQYFGPGTRLTVT.

V is TRBV2 and J is TRBJ2-5; D is uncertain. CDR3 length equals 13 residues. Germline loops: CDR1 SNHLY, CDR2 FYNNEI. Deletions cut 3 bases from V and 3 bases from J, with 8 bases between. The CDR3 region is CASSDANEETQYF. The CDR3, as DNA: TGTGCCAGCAGTGACGCTAATGAAGAGACCCAGTACTTC.

This clone has a single count. This sequence joins TRBV5-1 and TRBJ2-2, with 9 bases lining up with TRBD1. The junction had 8 bases not matched to a gene; V was cut back by 2 bases and J by 6 bases. Per germline, CDR1 SGHRS and CDR2 YFSETQ. The CDR3 loop spans 16 amino acids. The CDR3 DNA is TGCGCCAGCAGCTTTCTGGGACAGGGTATATCCGGGGAGCTGTTTTTT. Amino acid sequence: CASSFLGQGISGELFF.

This sequence joins TRBV12-5 and TRBJ2-7; no reliable D call. This CDR3 is built from 12 residues. The V gene lost 0 bases and the J gene lost 5 bases, with 5 bases spanning the gap. CDR1 is LGHNT and CDR2 is FRNRAP in the germline V gene. The chain's CDR3 is CASGLVSHEQYF. CDR3 sequence (DNA): TGTGCTAGTGGTTTGGTTTCCCACGAGCAGTACTTC.

This clone was recorded only once. V gene TRBV20-1 combines with J gene TRBJ2-5, with D possibly being TRBD1 or TRBD2 (5 bases each). The V end was cut by 3 bases, the J end by 8 bases, with 10 bases between. Per germline, CDR1 DFQATT and CDR2 SNEGSKA (reference sequence). This CDR3 region has 11 residues. As DNA, the CDR3 is TGCAGTGCTAGGAGGGGTCGAACCCAGTACTTC. It is translated as CSARRGRTQYF.

The V and J genes are TRBV20-1 and TRBJ1-2; the D gene is possibly TRBD1 (6 bases). Trimming took off 7 bases at V and 3 bases at J, with 9 bases between the two ends. There are 11 residues in the CDR3. Germline lookup yields CDR1 DFQATT and CDR2 SNEGSKA (reference sequence). The CDR3 protein is CSVGHDYGYTF. DNA for the CDR3: TGCAGTGTGGGACATGACTATGGCTACACCTTC.

CDR3 sequence reads: CASSLGGSSGTDTQYF. As DNA, the CDR3 is TGTGCCAGCAGCTTAGGTGGGTCCAGCGGCACAGATACGCAGTATTTT. The J gene is TRBJ2-3, the V gene TRBV7-9, with no clear D. The germline V gene has CDR1 SEHNR and CDR2 FQNEAQ (reference sequence). This CDR3 region has 16 residues. Trimming took off 1 base at V and 1 base at J, with 12 bases between the two ends.

The rearrangement joins TRBV9 to TRBJ2-7; 9 bases fit TRBD1. Germline V CDR1 and CDR2: SGDLS, YYNGEE. This CDR3 region has 15 residues. With V trimmed by 1 base and J by 2 bases, 4 bases remained unmatched. CDR3 loop: CASSVRDRVPYEQYF. CDR3 in DNA: TGTGCCAGCAGCGTACGGGACAGGGTCCCCTACGAGCAGTACTTC.

This clone was recorded only once. Other nucleotide sequences in the sample specify the same CDR3. The rearrangement links TRBV9 to TRBJ2-1; possible D gene TRBD1, 7 bases. The CDR3 totals 14 residues. Germline-derived CDR1 and CDR2 are SGDLS and YYNGEE. Deletions cut 1 base from V and 4 bases from J, with 9 bases between. Here the CDR3 reads CASSVSGGYNEQFF. For the CDR3, the DNA is TGTGCCAGCAGCGTATCAGGGGGGTACAATGAGCAGTTCTTC. Full variable domain (missing parts from reference TRBV9 and TRBJ2-1): DSGVTQTPKHLITATGQRVTLRCSPRSGDLSVYWYQQSLDQGLQFLIQYYNGEERAKGNILERFSAQQFPDLHSELNLSSLELGDSALYFCASSVSGGYNEQFFGPGTRLTVL.

V is TRBV6-5 and J is TRBJ2-7; 11 positions agree with TRBD2. This CDR3 spans 14 amino acids. Germline CDR1 is MNHEY and CDR2 is SVGAGI. The junction had 2 bases not matched to a gene; V was cut back by 5 bases and J by 2 bases. The CDR3 bases are TGTGCCAGCAGTCGGGGACTAGCGGCCTACGAGCAGTACTTC. As protein: CASSRGLAAYEQYF.

This chain links TRBV28 with TRBJ1-3; D remains ambiguous. The CDR3 loop spans 14 amino acids. The V gene lost 3 bases and the J gene lost 4 bases, with 10 bases spanning the gap. Germline values: CDR1 MDHEN, CDR2 SYDVKM. This CDR3 is CASSFETQGNTIYF. The DNA of the CDR3 is TGTGCCAGCAGTTTTGAGACACAAGGAAACACCATATATTTT. Using reference TRBV28 and TRBJ1-3 for the parts outside the CDR3, the full variable domain is DVKVTQSSRYLVKRTGEKVFLECVQDMDHENMFWYRQDPGLGLRLIYFSYDVKMKEKGDIPEGYSVSREKKERFSLILESASTNQTSMYLCASSFETQGNTIYFGEGSWLTVV.

The rearrangement links TRBV18 to TRBJ2-7, with D unclear. The CDR3 consists of 11 residues. Trimming took off 2 bases at V and 7 bases at J, with 6 bases between the two ends. In germline, CDR1 is KGHSH, CDR2 LQKENI. CDR3 DNA sequence: TGTGCCAGCTCACCAGGAACAGAGCAGTACTTC. Amino acids: CASSPGTEQYF.

J is TRBJ2-1 and V is TRBV5-4; 9 nucleotides line up with TRBD2. This CDR3 has 14 amino acids. V trimming: 4 bases; J trimming: 4 bases; junction bases outside the gene matches: 3. Germline V gene data show CDR1 as SGHNT and CDR2 as YYREEE (reference sequence). The CDR3 nucleotides read TGTGCCAGCAGCCCTAGCGGGAAATACAATGAGCAGTTCTTC. Protein: CASSPSGKYNEQFF.

The chain carries TRBV29-1 and TRBJ2-5; D not resolved. The ends were cut back, 8 bases at V and 5 bases at J, with 21 bases in the middle. The CDR3 spans 14 residues. Germline CDR1 SQVTM, CDR2 ANQGSEA. The CDR3 here is CSFNRRKGGETQYF. Written as DNA, the CDR3 is TGCAGCTTTAATAGACGGAAGGGTGGGGAGACCCAGTACTTC.

The chain carries TRBV19 and TRBJ2-3; 9 bases are shared with TRBD1. CDR1 is LNHDA and CDR2 is SQIVND in the germline V gene (reference sequence). V lost 4 bases and J lost 7; bases outside the gene matches: 12. There are 16 residues in the CDR3. The CDR3 nucleotides are TGTGCCAGTAGTAGCCAAGACAGGGGGGCGCGAAATACGCAGTATTTT. This sequence encodes CASSSQDRGARNTQYF. Using reference TRBV19 and TRBJ2-3 for the parts outside the CDR3, the full variable domain is DGGITQSPKYLFRKEGQNVTLSCEQNLNHDAMYWYRQDPGQGLRLIYYSQIVNDFQKGDIAEGYSVSREKKESFPLTVTSAQKNPTAFYLCASSSQDRGARNTQYFGPGTRLTVL.

The V gene is TRBV18, the J gene TRBJ2-4; D may be TRBD1 or TRBD2 (6 bases each). This CDR3 has 17 residues. The germline CDR1 and CDR2 sequences are KGHSH and LQKENI. V gave up 2 bases and J gave up 8 bases, with 22 bases separating them. This CDR3 reads CASSPFNGGRGRDIQYF. The CDR3 region has the DNA TGTGCCAGCTCACCATTCAATGGGGGGCGCGGCCGGGACATTCAGTACTTC.

This clone has just a few counts. V is TRBV4-2 and J is TRBJ2-6; a possible D gene is TRBD2 (6 bases). CDR3 length: 16 residues. CDR1 and CDR2 from the germline V gene are LGHNA and YNFKEQ. Trimming stripped 3 bases from V and 0 bases from J, with 9 bases between. For the CDR3, the DNA is TGTGCCAGCAGCCAGGTGGGGGGCTCTGGGGCCAACGTCCTGACTTTC. It is translated as CASSQVGGSGANVLTF.

V gene TRBV7-9 combines with J gene TRBJ2-3; 8 nucleotides align to TRBD1. Germline CDR1 SEHNR, CDR2 FQNEAQ (reference sequence). Trimming at V came to 6 bases and at J to 1 base, leaving 6 bases not matched to a gene. This CDR3 is 15 amino acids long. CDR3 DNA sequence: TGTGCCAGCAGTCCCCAGGGGGCACGCACAGATACGCAGTATTTT. Protein sequence: CASSPQGARTDTQYF.

This sequence joins TRBV5-1 and TRBJ2-7; D call uncertain. There are 12 residues in the CDR3. V was shortened by 4 bases and J by 7 bases, with 12 bases between the two germline ends. Germline V gene lookup returns CDR1 SGHRS and CDR2 YFSETQ. CDR3 bases: TGCGCCAGCAGCCCGCTGGAAGGGGAGCAGTACTTC. This translates into CASSPLEGEQYF.

The chain carries TRBV6-1 and TRBJ1-4; TRBD1 agrees at 7 bases. The V and J ends lost 7 bases and 8 bases, in that order; junction bases with no gene match: 10. This CDR3 region has 14 residues. Germline V gives CDR1 MNHNS, CDR2 SASEGT. CDR3: CASIDGRGGEKLFF. CDR3 DNA sequence: TGTGCCAGCATCGATGGCAGGGGGGGAGAAAAACTGTTTTTT.

This chain joins TRBV5-5 and TRBJ1-5; 8 bases map to TRBD1. Trimming cost V 4 bases and J 7 bases; bases outside gene matches: 7. Germline CDR1 reads SGHKS; CDR2 reads YYEKEE (reference sequence). The CDR3 sequence is 14 residues long. CDR3: CASSRGQGGQPQHF. DNA of the CDR3: TGTGCCAGCAGCCGCGGACAGGGAGGGCAGCCCCAGCATTTT.

This clone was observed a single time. The genes are TRBV7-2 and TRBJ2-1; D is tentatively TRBD1 or TRBD2 (5 bases each). The CDR3 sequence is 14 residues long. CDR1 and CDR2 (germline): SGHTA, FQGNSA. Trimming removed 4 bases at V and 8 bases at J, with 15 bases between. CDR3 bases: TGTGCCAGCAGCTATACTCCGGGACGCTATGAGCAGTTCTTC. Translating gives CASSYTPGRYEQFF.

This sequence joins TRBV11-3 and TRBJ2-1, with TRBD2 matching 8 bases. Germline V gene data show CDR1 as SGHNT and CDR2 as YENEEA. This CDR3 spans 15 amino acids. J gave up 6 bases and V 6 bases, and 10 bases lay outside the gene matches. The CDR3: CASSPGSGGTNEQFF. The DNA for the CDR3 is TGTGCCAGCAGTCCCGGCAGCGGGGGTACCAATGAGCAGTTCTTC.

The rearrangement links TRBV7-6 to TRBJ1-2, with D perhaps TRBD1 (5 bases). From germline, CDR1 is SGHVS and CDR2 FNYEAQ. CDR3 length: 14 residues. V lost 2 bases, J lost 7 bases, and 14 bases lay in between. CDR3 region: CASSLRPTVSGYTF. The CDR3 nucleotides are TGTGCCAGCAGCTTAAGGCCGACAGTCTCTGGCTACACCTTC.

This chain uses TRBV28 with TRBJ1-5; TRBD1 matches 7 bases. CDR1 MDHEN and CDR2 SYDVKM come from the germline V gene. The J segment lost 6 bases and the V segment lost 2 bases, leaving 4 bases of the junction unmatched. The CDR3 is 14 residues long. The CDR3 here is CASSLVQGSQPQHF. CDR3 DNA: TGTGCCAGCAGTTTAGTACAGGGGAGTCAGCCCCAGCATTTT.

The genes are TRBV9 and TRBJ1-4; 12 bases line up with TRBD1. The CDR3 has 18 residues. Per germline, CDR1 SGDLS and CDR2 YYNGEE. The junction had 15 bases not matched to a gene; V was cut back by 4 bases and J by 8 bases. This CDR3 reads CASSTSRGQGALTEKLFF. The CDR3 nucleotides are TGTGCCAGCAGCACCTCCAGGGGACAGGGGGCGCTAACCGAAAAACTGTTTTTT.

The V call is TRBV6-1, the J call TRBJ1-2; D gene uncertain. Germline V CDR1 and CDR2: MNHNS, SASEGT. Trimming pared 1 base from V and 8 bases from J, leaving 11 bases between. The CDR3 totals 13 residues. CDR3: CASSEVVVGGYTF. CDR3 DNA: TGTGCCAGCAGTGAAGTCGTGGTTGGCGGCTACACCTTC.

The V call is TRBV10-2, the J call TRBJ2-7, with D possibly TRBD2 on 6 matching bases. Germline CDR1 is WSHSY and CDR2 is SAAADI. The V and J ends lost 5 bases and 7 bases respectively, with 12 bases between them. This CDR3 has 12 amino acids. CDR3 residues: CASSPGTREQYF. Written as DNA, the CDR3 is TGCGCCAGCAGTCCAGGGACTCGTGAGCAGTACTTC.